This TCR beta chain came from a study of T cells of healthy individuals. This CDR3 is 13 amino acids long. With V trimmed by 3 bases and J by 3 bases, 5 bases remained unmatched. The germline V gene has CDR1 SQVTM and CDR2 ANQGSEA. A single record per CDR3 protein comes from TCRdb applying MiXCR to the 5' RACE reads. The sample includes 40,000 to 60,000 distinct CDR3 sequences, about 14% seen only once; the top ten take 15% to 20%. This clonotype appeared many times. The V and J genes are TRBV29-1 and TRBJ2-7; the match to TRBD1 covers 7 bases. This clonotype originated in a human donor in good health. For the CDR3, the DNA is TGCAGCGTTGAGCAATACAGGGGCTACGAGCAGTACTTC. It is translated as CSVEQYRGYEQYF.